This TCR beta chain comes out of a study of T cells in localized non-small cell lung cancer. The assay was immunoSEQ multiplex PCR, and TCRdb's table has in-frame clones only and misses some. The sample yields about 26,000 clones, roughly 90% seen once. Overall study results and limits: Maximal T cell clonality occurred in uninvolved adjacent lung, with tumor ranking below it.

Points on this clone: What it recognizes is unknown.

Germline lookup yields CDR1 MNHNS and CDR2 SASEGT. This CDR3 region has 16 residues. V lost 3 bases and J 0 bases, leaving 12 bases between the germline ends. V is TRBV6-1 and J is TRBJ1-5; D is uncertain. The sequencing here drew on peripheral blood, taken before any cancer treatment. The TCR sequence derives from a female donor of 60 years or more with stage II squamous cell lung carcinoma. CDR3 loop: CASSELGPYSNQPQHF. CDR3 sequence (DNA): TGTGCCAGCAGTGAGTTAGGGCCATATAGCAATCAGCCCCAGCATTTT.